One sample yielded the 24 T cell receptor beta chains listed below, sequenced in a study of blood T cell repertoires in COVID-19. Assay used: immunoSEQ multiplex PCR; TCRdb lists only in-frame clones, some missing. The table lists more than 12,000 clones, roughly 89% of them singletons, with 33% in the top ten. Sequences were obtained from peripheral blood. The receptors come from a human donor in a cohort sampled during active COVID-19.

The DNA for the CDR3 is TGTGCCAGCAGTCTAGCGGGGAGGATCCACGAGCAGTACTTC. Protein sequence: CASSLAGRIHEQYF. The chain employs TRBV6-5 and TRBJ2-7, with 9 bases fitting TRBD2. Germline V gene data show CDR1 as MNHEY and CDR2 as SVGAGI. The CDR3 is made up of 14 amino acids. Unmatched junction bases numbered 7, after V lost 5 bases and J lost 5 bases.

The chain uses TRBV18 and TRBJ1-2, with 9 bases aligning to TRBD1. CDR1 KGHSH and CDR2 LQKENI come from the germline V gene. V lost 4 bases to trimming and J lost 5 bases; unmatched junction nucleotides: 2. The CDR3 loop spans 13 amino acids. This chain's CDR3 is CASSLGTGYGYTF. Written as DNA, the CDR3 is TGTGCCAGCTCACTCGGGACAGGGTATGGCTACACCTTC.

Of note for this clone: The DNA is left out, because the CDR3 cannot be placed on it with certainty; the CDR3 is given as TCRdb lists it. This rearrangement joins TRBV27 to TRBJ2-1; the table's D call, TRBD2, has no DNA check behind it. The CDR3 spans 15 residues, counting both ends. Germline V lookup: CDR1 MNHEY, CDR2 SMNVEV (reference sequence). CDR3 loop: CASSTSLSPFGEQFF.

The V gene is TRBV7-9, the J gene TRBJ2-7; 7 positions match TRBD1. The germline CDR1 and CDR2 sequences are SEHNR and FQNEAQ (reference sequence). The CDR3 length is 14 residues. The trim removed 4 bases at V and 0 bases at J, leaving 3 bases unmatched. The CDR3 DNA reads as TGTGCCAGCAGCTCCTGGGACAGCTCCTACGAGCAGTACTTC. This sequence encodes CASSSWDSSYEQYF.

The rearrangement links TRBV12-5 to TRBJ2-5; 10 bases match TRBD1. The V and J ends lost 6 bases and 7 bases, in that order; junction bases with no gene match: 8. This CDR3 region has 14 residues. Germline V CDR1 and CDR2: LGHNT, FRNRAP. CDR3 protein: CASGRDRGVWTQYF. The DNA of the CDR3 is TGTGCTAGTGGACGGGACAGGGGAGTGTGGACCCAGTACTTC.

This chain links TRBV9 with TRBJ2-7; 8 positions agree with TRBD1. This CDR3 is built from 16 residues. The germline CDR1 and CDR2 sequences are SGDLS and YYNGEE. The J segment lost 2 bases and the V segment lost 4 bases, leaving 11 bases of the junction unmatched. CDR3 loop: CASSLTTGGHTYEQYF. The CDR3 nucleotides read TGTGCCAGCAGCCTTACTACAGGGGGTCATACCTACGAGCAGTACTTC.

As DNA, the CDR3 is TGTGCCAGCAGTTACCGCGCAGGGGTGAACACTGAAGCTTTCTTT. This sequence encodes CASSYRAGVNTEAFF. The chain has TRBV6-5 and TRBJ1-1; possible D gene TRBD1, 6 bases. V lost 2 bases to trimming and J lost 0 bases, with 10 bases between them. The CDR3 has 15 amino acids. Germline CDR1 reads MNHEY; CDR2 reads SVGAGI.

This chain joins TRBV15 and TRBJ2-1, with D unclear. This CDR3 is 14 amino acids long. From germline, CDR1 is LNHNV and CDR2 YYDKDF (reference sequence). V shed 0 bases and J shed 4 bases, with 7 bases lying between them. CDR3 nucleotide sequence: TGTGCCACCAGCAGAGAAAACAGATACAATGAGCAGTTCTTC. It translates to CATSRENRYNEQFF.

The chain joins TRBV2 to TRBJ1-2; D possibly corresponds to TRBD1 (5 bases). Germline V gives CDR1 SNHLY, CDR2 FYNNEI. The CDR3 runs 12 residues. V lost 9 bases and J 6 bases, leaving 14 bases between the germline ends. CDR3 DNA sequence: TGTGCCAGGGGGCGCGGGGATCATGGCTACACCTTC. This sequence encodes CARGRGDHGYTF.

V gene TRBV4-3 combines with J gene TRBJ2-1; 7 bases are a match to TRBD1. V was pared by 0 bases and J by 9 bases, with 11 bases of the junction left unmatched. CDR1 is LGHNA, CDR2 YSLEER, per germline. CDR3 length: 16 residues. The chain's CDR3 is CASSQDLGQILGEQFF. CDR3 in DNA: TGCGCCAGCAGCCAAGATTTGGGACAGATCCTCGGTGAGCAGTTCTTC.

The chain joins TRBV4-1 to TRBJ2-1; 9 nucleotides match TRBD1. Germline CDR1 and CDR2: MGHRA and YSYEKL. This CDR3 has 12 amino acids. Trimming at V came to 4 bases and at J to 8 bases, leaving 0 bases not matched to a gene. CDR3 sequence: CASSRTGDEQFF. The CDR3 DNA reads TGCGCCAGCAGCCGGACAGGGGATGAGCAGTTCTTC.

The rearrangement links TRBV5-4 to TRBJ2-3, with a tentative D call TRBD2 (7 bases). Germline V lookup: CDR1 SGHNT, CDR2 YYREEE (reference sequence). Trimming left V 4 bases short and J 0 bases short, with 12 bases between. CDR3 length: 15 amino acids. CDR3 in amino acids: CASSRTAGSTDTQYF. The CDR3, as DNA: TGTGCCAGCAGCAGGACAGCGGGAAGCACAGATACGCAGTATTTT.

The CDR3 sequence is CASSLENSVTGFITEAFF. The CDR3 coding sequence is TGTGCCAGCAGCTTAGAGAACTCTGTGACAGGGTTCATCACTGAAGCTTTCTTT. This chain joins TRBV11-2 and TRBJ1-1; 7 nucleotides line up with TRBD1. This CDR3 comprises 18 residues. Trimming took 0 bases from V and 4 from J; bases not matched to a gene: 14. The germline V gene has CDR1 SGHAT and CDR2 FQNNGV.

The V and J genes are TRBV6-1 and TRBJ2-7; D is perhaps TRBD1 (5 bases). The CDR3 runs to 17 residues. In germline, CDR1 is MNHNS, CDR2 SASEGT. Trimming removed 1 base from V and 7 bases from J, with 23 bases in between. This chain's CDR3 is CASSEDLARAISGEQYF. CDR3 sequence (DNA): TGTGCCAGCAGTGAAGATCTGGCCAGGGCTATCTCGGGTGAGCAGTACTTC.

The V and J genes are TRBV7-8 and TRBJ1-1; a weak D match, TRBD1 (5 bases). The germline V gene encodes CDR1 SGHVS and CDR2 FQNEAQ. This CDR3 region has 15 residues. Trimming took 0 bases from V and 5 from J, leaving 13 bases between them. In DNA, the CDR3 is TGTGCCAGCAGCTTAGCGTGGGCAGGGTGGACTGAAGCTTTCTTT. Residues: CASSLAWAGWTEAFF.

This chain links TRBV27 with TRBJ1-4; no definite D call. The V gene's germline CDR1 is MNHEY and CDR2 SMNVEV (reference sequence). Trimming removed 4 bases from V and 8 bases from J, with 11 bases in between. The CDR3 totals 13 residues. The CDR3 DNA reads as TGTGCCAGCAGTTCCATAACGCGGGAAAAACTGTTTTTT. Translation gives CASSSITREKLFF.

The V gene is TRBV5-6, the J gene TRBJ2-3; 9 bases fit TRBD2. Germline loops: CDR1 SGHDT, CDR2 YYEEEE. CDR3 length: 17 residues. Germline trimming cut 2 bases from V and 2 bases from J; bases unmatched to any gene: 9. CDR3: CASSFASGDLTTDTQYF. CDR3 sequence (DNA): TGTGCCAGCAGCTTCGCTAGCGGGGACCTTACCACAGATACGCAGTATTTT.

The genes are TRBV19 and TRBJ1-2, with TRBD1 matching over 8 bases. The CDR3 is 14 residues long. The J segment lost 5 bases and the V segment lost 5 bases, leaving 7 bases of the junction unmatched. From germline, CDR1 is LNHDA and CDR2 SQIVND (reference sequence). In nucleotides, the CDR3 is TGTGCCAGTAGTCCCAGGGGGCTCTCTTATGGCTACACCTTC. It specifies CASSPRGLSYGYTF.

The rearrangement uses TRBV19 and TRBJ1-5; tentatively, D is TRBD1 (6 bases). The length of the CDR3 is 16 residues. V gave up 5 bases and J gave up 0 bases, with 14 bases separating them. Germline CDR1 and CDR2: LNHDA and SQIVND (reference sequence). CDR3 nucleotide sequence: TGTGCCAGTAGTCCCCAGGGGCTTTATAGCAATCAGCCCCAGCATTTT. Translating gives CASSPQGLYSNQPQHF.

This rearrangement joins TRBV15 to TRBJ2-7; no definite D call. This CDR3 spans 14 amino acids. Trimming took 1 base from V and 0 from J, leaving 7 bases between them. Germline CDR1 and CDR2: LNHNV and YYDKDF (reference sequence). CDR3 region: CATSRALYSYEQYF. CDR3 DNA sequence: TGTGCCACCAGCAGAGCACTTTACTCCTACGAGCAGTACTTC.

The rearrangement links TRBV5-1 to TRBJ2-5; D is unresolved. With 5 bases removed from V and 5 bases from J, the gap between germline ends came to 13 bases. The CDR3 totals 13 residues. Germline assignment: CDR1 SGHRS and CDR2 YFSETQ. The CDR3 sequence: CASRVGISETQYF. The CDR3 nucleotides are TGCGCCAGCAGGGTGGGCATTTCGGAGACCCAGTACTTC.

This chain uses TRBV19 with TRBJ2-7; a weak D match, TRBD1 (6 bases). This CDR3 is built from 15 residues. Deletions cut 4 bases from V and 3 bases from J, with 16 bases between. Germline CDR1 reads LNHDA; CDR2 reads SQIVND (reference sequence). The CDR3: CASSKGAGEFYEQYF. The CDR3 nucleotides are TGTGCCAGTAGTAAAGGGGCAGGGGAGTTCTACGAGCAGTACTTC.

J is TRBJ2-7 and V is TRBV21-1; the table's D call, TRBD1, has no DNA check behind it. TRBV21-1 is listed as a pseudogene. The CDR3 is 12 residues long. CDR3: CASSGQSYEQYF. The CDR3 nucleotides are TGTGCCAGCAGCGGCCAGTCCTACGAGCAGTACTTC.

This clone was found once. The chain recombines TRBV11-2 with TRBJ2-7; 11 bases are a match to TRBD1. Germline V gene lookup returns CDR1 SGHAT and CDR2 FQNNGV. There are 14 residues in the CDR3. Trimming at V came to 10 bases and at J to 7 bases, leaving 12 bases not matched to a gene. The CDR3 DNA reads as TGTGCCACCTCCGGGACAGGGGGATCCTGGGAGCAGTACTTC. It translates to CATSGTGGSWEQYF.